A selection of T cell receptor beta chains follows, all from one sample in a study of OX40 agonist ivuxolimab in advanced cancers. The repertoire was sequenced with immunoSEQ multiplex PCR; TCRdb's copy has only in-frame clones and lacks some. This table has about 38,000 clones, 89% appearing once. This specimen consisted of CD4+ or CD8+ T cells sorted from blood, obtained in a trial of the OX40 agonist ivuxolimab. These receptors originate from an adult with an advanced solid tumor such as melanoma, head and neck, liver or kidney cancer. CDR3s leave out the opening cysteine and the closing phenylalanine or tryptophan.

J gene: TRBJ2-2; V gene: TRBV27; CDR3 protein: ASSLAGARGAGELF
J gene: TRBJ2-3; V gene: TRBV11-2; CDR3 protein: ASSSLAISTDTQY
J gene: TRBJ1-5; V gene: TRBV27; CDR3 protein: ASSRGASNQPQH
J gene: TRBJ2-1; V gene: TRBV7-2; CDR3 protein: ASSLEGDFDNEQF
J gene: TRBJ1-2; V gene: TRBV11-2; CDR3 protein: ASSLGADGYT
J gene: TRBJ2-7; V gene: TRBV7-6; CDR3 protein: ASSLVTSSYEQY
J gene: TRBJ1-5; V gene: TRBV19; CDR3 protein: ASRRVVDGFNQPQH
J gene: TRBJ1-1; V gene: TRBV28; CDR3 protein: ASSLVGQAF
J gene: TRBJ2-7; V gene: TRBV30; CDR3 protein: AWHDREIYEQY
J gene: TRBJ2-2; V gene: TRBV7-9; CDR3 protein: ASSFTENTGELF
J gene: TRBJ2-1; V gene: TRBV15; CDR3 protein: ATSQGSSYNEQF
J gene: TRBJ2-7; V gene: TRBV28; CDR3 protein: ASSLSKPGTSGGKYIFEQY
J gene: TRBJ2-7; V gene: TRBV29-1; CDR3 protein: SVLTGNYEQY
J gene: TRBJ1-1; V gene: TRBV6-1; CDR3 protein: ASFRGDGTEAF
J gene: TRBJ2-1; V gene: TRBV28; CDR3 protein: ASGGIGGNEQF
J gene: TRBJ2-5; V gene: TRBV30; CDR3 protein: AWIRAGRRFQETQY
J gene: TRBJ2-7; V gene: TRBV4-3; CDR3 protein: ASSQGAGTYEQY
J gene: TRBJ2-7; V gene: TRBV9; CDR3 protein: ASSVSAISEQY
J gene: TRBJ2-5; V gene: TRBV7-3; CDR3 protein: ASSLTSAGQETQY
J gene: TRBJ2-3; V gene: TRBV11-2; CDR3 protein: ASSPGLAGPSFTDTQY
J gene: TRBJ1-2; V gene: TRBV4-1; CDR3 protein: ASSQGTGDRYGYT
J gene: TRBJ2-7; V gene: TRBV6-6; CDR3 protein: ASSYDRNGYEQY
J gene: TRBJ2-1; V gene: TRBV5-4; CDR3 protein: ASSGKTSGGAGINEQF
J gene: TRBJ1-5; V gene: TRBV6-5; CDR3 protein: AARRGRGENQPQH
J gene: TRBJ2-7; V gene: TRBV5-6; CDR3 protein: ASSGRLYEQY
J gene: TRBJ2-3; V gene: TRBV28; CDR3 protein: ASSIPGQLSGGDTDTQY
J gene: TRBJ2-5; V gene: TRBV15; CDR3 protein: ATSRAGVAETQY
J gene: TRBJ2-1; V gene: TRBV25-1; CDR3 protein: ASLGTGGLNEQF
J gene: TRBJ1-3; V gene: TRBV4-3; CDR3 protein: ASSQDPFVSGNTIY
J gene: TRBJ1-1; V gene: TRBV27; CDR3 protein: ASSDLATEAF
J gene: TRBJ1-1; V gene: TRBV7-8; CDR3 protein: ASSLHEGWNTEAF
J gene: TRBJ1-2; V gene: TRBV6-5; CDR3 protein: ASSPSGGGYT
J gene: TRBJ2-2; V gene: TRBV12-2; CDR3 protein: ASRPRQGWCDTGELF
J gene: TRBJ1-2; V gene: TRBV29-1; CDR3 protein: SVIVGSYGYT
J gene: TRBJ2-1; V gene: TRBV4-1; CDR3 protein: ASSQAGFRDPSYNEQF
J gene: TRBJ2-3; V gene: TRBV13; CDR3 protein: ASKERGVLGDTQY